These 19 T cell receptor beta chains share one sample of origin, sequenced in a study of T cell repertoires in cytomegalovirus infection (dated by TCRdb to about 2019). These receptors' antigens are unknown. The sample was run on an Illumina HiSeq 1500. TCRdb reran the public reads through fastp at Q25 and MiXCR, keeping productive beta chains. Each record represents a unique CDR3 protein, reported with the most common genes and DNA among its rows. The sample table shows under 300,000 distinct CDR3 sequences, and less than 25% are seen once. In total, the top ten clones hold approximately 20% of the sample. This specimen's treatment or condition label, per the study, means: in vitro stimulation with specific CMV peptide epitopes to enrich CMV-specific T cells. Sequenced here: cultured PBMCs, sampled from culture after CMV antigen stimulation. The receptor set was obtained from a human donor in good health (CMV status not recorded). Some clones in this sample may be carry-over from other donors' samples.

This clonotype came up many times. The chain carries TRBV7-2 and TRBJ1-1, with 7 bases fitting TRBD1. Germline-derived CDR1 and CDR2 are SGHTA and FQGNSA. Trimming took 1 base from V and 4 from J; bases not matched to a gene: 6. CDR3 length equals 15 residues. The CDR3 DNA is TGTGCCAGCAGCTTAGAGGGGACAGTCGGCACTGAAGCTTTCTTT. Its translation: CASSLEGTVGTEAFF.

The rearrangement links TRBV5-1 to TRBJ2-5; 8 bases map to TRBD1. The CDR3 is made up of 14 amino acids. CDR1 and CDR2 (germline): SGHRS, YFSETQ. The V and J ends lost 1 base and 4 bases, in that order; junction bases with no gene match: 3. The CDR3 loop reads CASSLRTGRETQYF. The CDR3 region has the DNA TGCGCCAGCAGCTTGAGGACAGGGAGAGAGACCCAGTACTTC. Full variable domain (outside the CDR3, taken from reference TRBV5-1 and TRBJ2-5): KAGVTQTPRYLIKTRGQQVTLSCSPISGHRSVSWYQQTPGQGLQFLFEYFSETQRNKGNFPGRFSGRQFSNSRSEMNVSTLELGDSALYLCASSLRTGRETQYFGPGTRLLVL.

This clonotype was seen many times. The rearrangement joins TRBV7-2 to TRBJ2-6; TRBD1 is a possible D gene (5 bases). The CDR3 loop spans 16 amino acids. With 4 bases removed from V and 0 bases from J, the gap between germline ends came to 10 bases. Germline assignment: CDR1 SGHTA and CDR2 FQGNSA. DNA of the CDR3: TGTGCCAGCAGCTGGGGCCTTAGCTCTGGGGCCAACGTCCTGACTTTC. As protein: CASSWGLSSGANVLTF.

This chain joins TRBV6-2 or TRBV6-3 and TRBJ2-3, with D perhaps TRBD2 (6 bases). Per germline, CDR1 MNHEY and CDR2 SVGEGT. CDR3 length: 13 amino acids. V lost 6 bases and J 5 bases, leaving 12 bases between the germline ends. CDR3 DNA sequence: TGTGCCAGCAGAAAGGGACTTCTAGATACGCAGTATTTT. Translating it yields CASRKGLLDTQYF.

This clonotype was detected ten times or more. V is TRBV7-2 and J is TRBJ1-3; D gene uncertain. Trimming took off 1 base at V and 3 bases at J, with 7 bases between the two ends. The germline CDR1 and CDR2 sequences are SGHTA and FQGNSA. The CDR3 runs 14 residues. Here the CDR3 reads CASSLVGDGNTIYF. The DNA of the CDR3 is TGTGCCAGCAGCTTAGTTGGGGATGGAAACACCATATATTTT.

The rearrangement joins TRBV5-1 to TRBJ2-1, with TRBD2 matching 8 bases. J gave up 3 bases and V 0 bases, and 8 bases lay outside the gene matches. Germline V CDR1 and CDR2: SGHRS, YFSETQ. The CDR3 extends over 17 amino acids. CDR3 DNA sequence: TGCGCCAGCAGCTTGGGACCAGCGGGAGCTGTCTACAATGAGCAGTTCTTC. Amino acids: CASSLGPAGAVYNEQFF.

This clonotype was counted ten times or more. The chain uses TRBV7-2 and TRBJ2-1; D perhaps matches TRBD2 (5 bases). This CDR3 is built from 13 residues. Germline V gives CDR1 SGHTA, CDR2 FQGNSA. Trimming removed 4 bases from V and 15 bases from J, with 19 bases in between. The CDR3 protein is CASSSDKGLSGFF. CDR3 coding DNA: TGTGCCAGCAGCTCAGATAAAGGACTGTCGGGGTTCTTC.

This clonotype was detected a few times. V gene TRBV12-3 or TRBV12-4 combines with J gene TRBJ1-2, with D perhaps TRBD1 (5 bases). Between the trimmed V and J ends, which lost 3 bases and 1 base, there was a span of 18 bases. The CDR3 is made up of 17 amino acids. This chain's CDR3 is CASSFSRWGMINYGYTF. The CDR3 coding sequence is TGTGCCAGCAGTTTTTCTCGATGGGGGATGATTAACTATGGCTACACCTTC.

This clonotype has at least ten counts. The V gene is TRBV6-6, the J gene TRBJ1-2; D ambiguous. The CDR3 covers 10 residues. Germline V gives CDR1 MNHNY, CDR2 SVGAGI (reference sequence). V was cut by 3 bases and J by 8 bases, with 4 bases left in between. Here the CDR3 reads CASSYEGYTF. The CDR3 bases are TGTGCCAGCAGTTATGAGGGCTACACCTTC.

This clonotype was seen many times. The chain joins TRBV6-5 to TRBJ1-3; 8 nucleotides align to TRBD1. The CDR3 is made up of 15 amino acids. In germline, CDR1 is MNHEY, CDR2 SVGAGI. Trimming cost V 5 bases and J 4 bases; bases outside gene matches: 7. The CDR3 DNA sequence: TGTGCCAGCAGTCTCACCAGGGGGCTCGGAAACACCATATATTTT. It specifies CASSLTRGLGNTIYF.

This clonotype appeared a few times. This chain links TRBV5-1 with TRBJ2-2, with TRBD2 identical over 14 bases. The CDR3 spans 18 residues. V dropped 2 bases and J dropped 7; count of bases not matched to a gene: 10. Looked up from germline, CDR1 is SGHRS and CDR2 is YFSETQ. This CDR3 is CASSFAGTSGSSNGELFF. The DNA for the CDR3 is TGCGCCAGCAGCTTTGCTGGGACTAGCGGGAGTTCGAACGGGGAGCTGTTTTTT.

The rearrangement uses TRBV20-1 and TRBJ1-2; D is uncertain. Germline loops: CDR1 DFQATT, CDR2 SNEGSKA (reference sequence). The V gene lost 0 bases and the J gene lost 1 base, with 6 bases spanning the gap. The CDR3 covers 13 residues. CDR3: CSARDADNYGYTF. The CDR3 nucleotides read TGCAGTGCTAGAGATGCCGATAACTATGGCTACACCTTC.

In its sample, this clonotype was seen a few times. V is TRBV11-2 and J is TRBJ2-1, with TRBD2 matching over 11 bases. Trimming at V came to 6 bases and at J to 1 base, leaving 2 bases not matched to a gene. Germline loops: CDR1 SGHAT, CDR2 FQNNGV. The CDR3 runs to 15 residues. CDR3 nucleotides: TGTGCCAGCAGGATAGCGGGAGGGTCCTACAATGAGCAGTTCTTC. This encodes CASRIAGGSYNEQFF.

This clonotype was seen repeatedly, ten times or more. The chain uses TRBV7-9 and TRBJ1-5, with D perhaps matching TRBD1 (6 bases). V lost 5 bases, J lost 9 bases, and 11 bases lay in between. CDR1 SEHNR and CDR2 FQNEAQ come from the germline V gene (reference sequence). The CDR3 loop spans 12 amino acids. The CDR3 DNA is TGTGCCAGCAGCAAAGGGGGGATGCCCCAGCATTTT. Translating gives CASSKGGMPQHF.

In its sample, this clonotype was seen a few times. The rearrangement joins TRBV10-3 to TRBJ2-1; D unclear. Deletions cut 1 base from V and 8 bases from J, with 18 bases between. This CDR3 contains 16 residues. Germline V gene sequence: CDR1 ENHRY, CDR2 SYGVKD. The CDR3 DNA reads TGTGCCATCAGTGAGTATCGAGATATTACAGTCGATGAGCAGTTCTTC. Translated, it gives CAISEYRDITVDEQFF.

V is TRBV12-3 or TRBV12-4 and J is TRBJ2-6, with D possibly TRBD2 on 5 matching bases. Trimming removed 3 bases at V and 5 bases at J, with 11 bases between. This CDR3 region has 15 residues. As DNA, the CDR3 is TGTGCCAGCAGTTTCGAGGGTCTCTGGGCCAACGTCCTGACTTTC. Its translation is CASSFEGLWANVLTF.

This clonotype has a handful of counts. The chain joins TRBV6-2 or TRBV6-3 to TRBJ2-7; either TRBD1 or TRBD2 may fit D (5 bases each). The length of the CDR3 is 13 residues. CDR1 is MNHEY, CDR2 SVGEGT, per germline. The V gene lost 5 bases and the J gene lost 2 bases, with 10 bases spanning the gap. CDR3 nucleotide sequence: TGTGCCAGCAGTATCGGGACGGCCTACGAGCAGTACGTC. It codes for CASSIGTAYEQYV.

This clonotype came up many times. J is TRBJ2-3 and V is TRBV7-2; possibly TRBD2 for D (5 bases). Germline CDR1 SGHTA, CDR2 FQGNSA. This CDR3 has 17 amino acids. V was cut by 6 bases and J by 2 bases, with 21 bases left in between. Here the CDR3 reads CASRPIRTLDLTDTQYF. The DNA for the CDR3 is TGTGCCAGCAGACCCATCCGGACTTTAGACCTCACAGATACGCAGTATTTT.

This clonotype was detected ten times or more. The gene calls are TRBV30 and TRBJ2-4, with D perhaps TRBD1 (5 bases). Looked up from germline, CDR1 is GTSNPN and CDR2 is SVGIG (reference sequence). The length of the CDR3 is 14 residues. Trimming cost V 0 bases and J 8 bases, with 14 bases left between them. This CDR3 reads CAWSVMVGRDIQYF. The DNA of the CDR3 is TGTGCCTGGAGTGTAATGGTGGGGCGAGACATTCAGTACTTC.